This paragraph reports one T cell receptor (beta chain). These data are taken from a study of blood T cell repertoires in COVID-19. Each participant's cohort was designated according to participant-reported clinical history. Before being deemed recovered, Cohort 3 donors had two negative PCRs, clearance, or symptom resolution. In the original analysis: Reference gene primer amplification gave estimated nucleated cell counts. Assay used: immunoSEQ multiplex PCR; TCRdb lists only in-frame clones, some missing. From that table come the V and J calls and clone size; the DNA was used to work out D and trimming. The data hold hundreds of thousands of clones, with approximately 85% observed a single time. CDR3 size: 12 residues. Trimming removed 8 bases at V and 3 bases at J, with 9 bases between. CDR1 is SGHTA and CDR2 is FQGTGA in the germline V gene.

The chain uses TRBV7-3 and TRBJ2-3; maybe TRBD2 (6 bases). The receptor's source is a woman aged 50 to 60 who had recovered from COVID-19. Sequencing used PBMCs or T cells enriched from blood (not recorded which). In DNA form, the CDR3 reads TGTGCCAGCGGGAGCGGGACAGATACGCAGTATTTT. This sequence encodes CASGSGTDTQYF.